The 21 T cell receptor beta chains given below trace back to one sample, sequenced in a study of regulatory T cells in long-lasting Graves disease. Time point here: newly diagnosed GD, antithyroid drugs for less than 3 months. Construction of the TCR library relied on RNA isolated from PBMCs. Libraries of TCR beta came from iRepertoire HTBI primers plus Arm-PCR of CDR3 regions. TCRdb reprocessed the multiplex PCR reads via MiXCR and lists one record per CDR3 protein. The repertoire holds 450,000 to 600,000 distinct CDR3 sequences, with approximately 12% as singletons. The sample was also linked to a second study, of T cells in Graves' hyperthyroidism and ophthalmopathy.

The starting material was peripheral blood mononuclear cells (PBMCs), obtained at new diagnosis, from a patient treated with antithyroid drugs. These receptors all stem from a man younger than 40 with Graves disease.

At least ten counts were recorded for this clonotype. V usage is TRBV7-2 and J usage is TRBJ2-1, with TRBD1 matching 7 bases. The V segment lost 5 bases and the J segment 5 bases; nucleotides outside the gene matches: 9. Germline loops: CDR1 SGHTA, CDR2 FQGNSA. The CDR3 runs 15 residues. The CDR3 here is CASSHLGTANNEQFF. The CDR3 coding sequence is TGTGCCAGCAGCCACCTTGGGACAGCTAACAATGAGCAGTTCTTC.

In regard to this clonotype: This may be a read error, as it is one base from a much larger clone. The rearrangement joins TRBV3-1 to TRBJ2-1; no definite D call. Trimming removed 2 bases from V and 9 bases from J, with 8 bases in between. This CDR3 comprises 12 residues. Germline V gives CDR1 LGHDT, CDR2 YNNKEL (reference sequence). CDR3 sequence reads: CASSQKGTEQFF. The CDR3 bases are TGTGCCAGCAGCCAAAAGGGCACTGAGCAGTTCTTC.

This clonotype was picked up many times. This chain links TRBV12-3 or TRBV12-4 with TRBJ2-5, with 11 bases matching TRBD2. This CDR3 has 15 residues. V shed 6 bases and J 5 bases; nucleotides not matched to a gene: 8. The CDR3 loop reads CASSLTSGSTETQYF. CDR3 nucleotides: TGTGCCAGCAGCTTAACTAGCGGGAGTACTGAGACCCAGTACTTC.

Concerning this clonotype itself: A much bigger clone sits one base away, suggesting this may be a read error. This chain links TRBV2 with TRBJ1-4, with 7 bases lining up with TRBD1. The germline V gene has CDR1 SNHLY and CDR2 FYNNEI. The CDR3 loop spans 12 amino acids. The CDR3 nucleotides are TGTGTCAGCGGAGGGGGCAGTGAAAAACTGTTTTTT. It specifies CVSGGGSEKLFF.

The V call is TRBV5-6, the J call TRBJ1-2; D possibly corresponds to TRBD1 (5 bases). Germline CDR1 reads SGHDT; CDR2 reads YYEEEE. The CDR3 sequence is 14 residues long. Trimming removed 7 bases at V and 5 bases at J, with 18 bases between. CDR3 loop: CASRLRQGSYGYTF. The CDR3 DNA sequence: TGTGCCAGCCGTCTGAGGCAGGGTTCGTATGGCTACACCTTC.

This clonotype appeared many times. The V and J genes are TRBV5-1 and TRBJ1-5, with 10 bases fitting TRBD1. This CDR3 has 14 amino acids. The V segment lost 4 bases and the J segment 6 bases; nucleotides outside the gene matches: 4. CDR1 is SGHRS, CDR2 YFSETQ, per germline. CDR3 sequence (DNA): TGCGCCAGCAGCACCGGGACAGGGGCTCAGCCCCAGCATTTT. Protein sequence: CASSTGTGAQPQHF.

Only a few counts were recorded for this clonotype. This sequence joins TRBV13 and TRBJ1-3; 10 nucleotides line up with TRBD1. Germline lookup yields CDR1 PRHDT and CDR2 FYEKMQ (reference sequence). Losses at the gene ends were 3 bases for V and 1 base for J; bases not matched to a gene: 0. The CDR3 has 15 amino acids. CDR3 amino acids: CASSLDRGSGNTIYF. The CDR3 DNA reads TGTGCCAGCAGCTTGGACAGGGGGTCTGGAAACACCATATATTTT.

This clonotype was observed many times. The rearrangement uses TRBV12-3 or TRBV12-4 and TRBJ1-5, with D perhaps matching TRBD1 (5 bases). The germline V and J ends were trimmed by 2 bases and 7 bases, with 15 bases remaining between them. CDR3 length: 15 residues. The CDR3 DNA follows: TGTGCCAGCAGTTTATCAAGCAGGGAGGGGCAGCCCCAGCATTTT. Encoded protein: CASSLSSREGQPQHF.

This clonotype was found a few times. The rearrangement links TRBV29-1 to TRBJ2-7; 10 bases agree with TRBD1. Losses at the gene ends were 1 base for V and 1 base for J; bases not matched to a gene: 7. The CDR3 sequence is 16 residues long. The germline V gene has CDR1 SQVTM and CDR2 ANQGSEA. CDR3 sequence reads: CSVEGGGQGKSYEQYF. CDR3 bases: TGCAGCGTTGAAGGGGGGGGACAGGGGAAATCCTACGAGCAGTACTTC.

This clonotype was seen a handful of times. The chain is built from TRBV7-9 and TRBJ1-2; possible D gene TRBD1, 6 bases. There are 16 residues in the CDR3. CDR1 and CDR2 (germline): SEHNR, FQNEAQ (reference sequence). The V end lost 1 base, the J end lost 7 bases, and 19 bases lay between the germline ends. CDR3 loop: CASSLDLTGTPSGYTF. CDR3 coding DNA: TGTGCCAGCAGCTTAGACCTTACAGGGACCCCCTCTGGCTACACCTTC.

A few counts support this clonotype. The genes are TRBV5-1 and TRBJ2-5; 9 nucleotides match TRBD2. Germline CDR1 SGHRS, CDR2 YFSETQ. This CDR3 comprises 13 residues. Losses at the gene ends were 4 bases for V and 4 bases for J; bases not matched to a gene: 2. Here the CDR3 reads CASSLAGTETQYF. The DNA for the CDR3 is TGCGCCAGCAGCCTAGCGGGAACAGAGACCCAGTACTTC.

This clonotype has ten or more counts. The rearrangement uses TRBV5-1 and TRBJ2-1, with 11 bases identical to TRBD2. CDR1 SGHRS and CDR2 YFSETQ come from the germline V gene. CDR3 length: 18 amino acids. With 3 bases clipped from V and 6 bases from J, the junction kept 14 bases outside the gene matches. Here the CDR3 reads CASSSGTSGPLGINEQFF. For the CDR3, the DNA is TGCGCCAGCAGCTCGGGGACTAGCGGCCCACTAGGGATCAATGAGCAGTTCTTC.

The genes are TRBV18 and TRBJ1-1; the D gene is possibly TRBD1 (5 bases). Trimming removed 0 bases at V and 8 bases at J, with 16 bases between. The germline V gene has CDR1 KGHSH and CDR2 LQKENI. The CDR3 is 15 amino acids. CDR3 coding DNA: TGTGCCAGCTCACCACCTAGATTTCTCGACAGAGAAGCTTTCTTT. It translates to CASSPPRFLDREAFF.

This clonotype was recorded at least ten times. The CDR3 loop reads CASSHRQTSYEQYF. CDR3 nucleotide sequence: TGTGCCAGCTCCCACAGACAGACCTCCTACGAGCAGTACTTC. V usage is TRBV18 and J usage is TRBJ2-7; tentative D call: TRBD1 (5 bases). Trimming shortened V by 6 bases and J by 0 bases, and 12 bases separated the two germline ends. From germline, CDR1 is KGHSH and CDR2 LQKENI. This CDR3 is 14 amino acids long. Full variable domain (remainder filled in from reference TRBV18 and TRBJ2-7): NAGVMQNPRHLVRRRGQEARLRCSPMKGHSHVYWYRQLPEEGLKFMVYLQKENIIDESGMPKERFSAEFPKEGPSILRIQQVVRGDSAAYFCASSHRQTSYEQYFGPGTRLTVT.

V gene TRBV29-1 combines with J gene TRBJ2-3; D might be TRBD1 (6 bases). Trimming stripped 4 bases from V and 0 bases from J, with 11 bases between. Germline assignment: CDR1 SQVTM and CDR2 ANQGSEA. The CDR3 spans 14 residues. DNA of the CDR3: TGCAGCGTTGTCGGGACACCAAGCACAGATACGCAGTATTTT. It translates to CSVVGTPSTDTQYF.

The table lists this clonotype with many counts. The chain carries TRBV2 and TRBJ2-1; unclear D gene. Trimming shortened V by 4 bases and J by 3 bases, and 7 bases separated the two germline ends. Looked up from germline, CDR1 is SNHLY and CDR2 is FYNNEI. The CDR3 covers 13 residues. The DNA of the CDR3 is TGTGCCAGCAGTGCACAAAGCTACAATGAGCAGTTCTTC. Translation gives CASSAQSYNEQFF.

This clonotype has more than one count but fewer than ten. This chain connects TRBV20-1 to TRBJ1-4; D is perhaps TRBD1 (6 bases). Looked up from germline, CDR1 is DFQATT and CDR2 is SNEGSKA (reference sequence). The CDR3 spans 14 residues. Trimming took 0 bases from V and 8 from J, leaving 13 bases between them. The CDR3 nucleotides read TGCAGTGCTAGAGATGGAGCAGGGGAAGAAAAACTGTTTTTT. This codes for CSARDGAGEEKLFF.

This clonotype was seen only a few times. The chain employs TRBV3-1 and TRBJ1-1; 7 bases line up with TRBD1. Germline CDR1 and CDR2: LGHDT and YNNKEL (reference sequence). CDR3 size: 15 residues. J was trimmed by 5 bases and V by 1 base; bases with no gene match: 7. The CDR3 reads CASSQASRGATEAFF. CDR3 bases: TGTGCCAGCAGCCAAGCGTCCAGGGGGGCGACTGAAGCTTTCTTT.

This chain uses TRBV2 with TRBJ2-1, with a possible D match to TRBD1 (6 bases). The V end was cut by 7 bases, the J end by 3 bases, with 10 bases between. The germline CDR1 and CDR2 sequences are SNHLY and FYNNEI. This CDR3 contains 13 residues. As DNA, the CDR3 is TGTGCCAGCAACAGGGATGACTACAATGAGCAGTTCTTC. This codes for CASNRDDYNEQFF.

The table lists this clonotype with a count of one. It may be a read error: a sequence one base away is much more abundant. The CDR3, as DNA: TGTGCCAGCAGCGGTGGAGGTAGCGGAACAGATACGCAGGATTTT. It encodes CASSGGGSGTDTQDF. This rearrangement joins TRBV9 to TRBJ2-3; D perhaps matches TRBD2 (6 bases). Germline V gives CDR1 SGDLS, CDR2 YYNGEE. CDR3 length: 15 amino acids.

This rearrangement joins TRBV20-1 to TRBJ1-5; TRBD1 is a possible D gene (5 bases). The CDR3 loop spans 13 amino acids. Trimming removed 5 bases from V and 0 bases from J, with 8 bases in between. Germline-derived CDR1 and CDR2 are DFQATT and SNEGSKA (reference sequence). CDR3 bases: TGCAGTGCTCAGGGTTATAGCAATCAGCCCCAGCATTTT. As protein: CSAQGYSNQPQHF.